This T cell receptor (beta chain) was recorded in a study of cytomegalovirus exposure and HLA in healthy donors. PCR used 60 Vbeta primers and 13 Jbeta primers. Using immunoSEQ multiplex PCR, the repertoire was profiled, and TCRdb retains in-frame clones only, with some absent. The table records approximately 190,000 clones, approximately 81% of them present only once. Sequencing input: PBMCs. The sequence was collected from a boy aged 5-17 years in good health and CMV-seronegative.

The CDR3 nucleotides are TGTGCCAGCAGTTTATTCTCGACTAGCGGGGGAGAGACCCAGTACTTC. This codes for CASSLFSTSGGETQYF. This chain links TRBV27 with TRBJ2-5, with TRBD2 matching 12 bases. This CDR3 has 16 amino acids. In germline, CDR1 is MNHEY, CDR2 SMNVEV (reference sequence). After removal of 1 base from V and 4 bases from J, the junction contained 4 bases not matched to a gene.